The T cell receptor (beta chain) under discussion was sequenced for a study of CD8+CD57+ T cells in acquired aplastic anemia. The wider study: Across the sorted CD4+ and CD8+ cells, DNA amounts averaged approximately 3 ug.

Patients chosen for sequencing had shown CD8+CD57+ cell expansion by flow cytometry. Each patient carried a diagnosis of severe acquired aplastic anemia. It was genomic DNA that served as the template for profiling TCR beta VDJ and CDR3. MiXCR was run by TCRdb on the reads, yielding one entry per CDR3 protein. Of approximately 180,000 distinct CDR3 sequences detected, 40% to 50% appear once; the ten largest clones hold under 1.2%. This clonotype has ten or more counts. This TCR was sampled from a human donor with aplastic anemia. Sequencing was performed on sorted CD4+, CD8+, or CD8+CD57+ T cells (not recorded which) from PBMCs.

This chain's CDR3 is CASSYSSQHEAFF. In nucleotides, the CDR3 is TGTGCCAGCAGTTACTCGAGTCAGCATGAAGCTTTCTTT. The chain employs TRBV6-2 or TRBV6-3 and TRBJ1-1; D gene unclear. This CDR3 spans 13 amino acids. CDR1 MNHEY and CDR2 SVGEGT come from the germline V gene. Trimming took 0 bases from V and 7 from J, leaving 9 bases between them.